One sample yielded the 25 T cell receptor beta chains listed below, sequenced in a study of identical twins. MiXCR was run by TCRdb on the 5' RACE reads, yielding one entry per CDR3 protein. Among roughly 690,000 distinct CDR3 sequences listed, over 5% were seen once. The sequenced sample was naive T cells sorted from blood. The source of these receptors is a man aged 18 to 29 in good health.

This clonotype was seen only a few times. The chain combines TRBV4-1 with TRBJ2-6, with D perhaps matching TRBD1 (6 bases). Trimming left V 0 bases short and J 0 bases short, with 9 bases between. The CDR3 is made up of 17 amino acids. Germline loops: CDR1 MGHRA, CDR2 YSYEKL. In DNA form, the CDR3 reads TGCGCCAGCAGCCAAGAAACAGGGTACTCTGGGGCCAACGTCCTGACTTTC. It encodes CASSQETGYSGANVLTF.

The chain joins TRBV20-1 to TRBJ2-3; the match to TRBD2 covers 12 bases. V shed 0 bases, J shed 6 bases, and the junction held 7 bases outside the gene matches. In germline, CDR1 is DFQATT, CDR2 SNEGSKA (reference sequence). The CDR3 is 16 amino acids. In nucleotides, the CDR3 is TGCAGTGCTAGAGATAGGACTAGCGGGACGGCCGATACGCAGTATTTT. The encoded protein is CSARDRTSGTADTQYF.

This clonotype was counted ten times or more. J is TRBJ2-1 and V is TRBV12-3 or TRBV12-4; possible D gene TRBD1, 6 bases. The length of the CDR3 is 14 residues. Trimming stripped 8 bases from V and 8 bases from J, with 19 bases between. CDR3 sequence (DNA): TGTGCCAGCGCGTTTACCAGGGGTAGGGATGAGCAGTTCTTC. This gives the protein CASAFTRGRDEQFF.

This clonotype was observed many times. This chain links TRBV27 with TRBJ1-3, with D unresolved. Trimming cost V 3 bases and J 0 bases, with 9 bases left between them. Germline V gives CDR1 MNHEY, CDR2 SMNVEV (reference sequence). The CDR3 sequence is 15 residues long. This CDR3 reads CASSLNGDSGNTIYF. The CDR3 DNA is TGTGCCAGCAGTTTGAACGGAGACTCTGGAAACACCATATATTTT.

This clonotype was observed a few times. The DNA of the CDR3 is TGTGCCACCAGCAGAGAACTAGCGGGAGGTCATCTCACTAGCACAGATACGCAGTATTTT. It is translated as CATSRELAGGHLTSTDTQYF. The chain uses TRBV15 and TRBJ2-3; 12 bases are a match to TRBD2. Unmatched junction bases numbered 10, after V lost 0 bases and J lost 0 bases. The CDR3 covers 20 residues. From germline, CDR1 is LNHNV and CDR2 YYDKDF (reference sequence).

The V gene is TRBV2, the J gene TRBJ2-2; tentatively, D is TRBD1 (6 bases). Germline CDR1 reads SNHLY; CDR2 reads FYNNEI. The V gene lost 8 bases and the J gene lost 4 bases, with 14 bases spanning the gap. The CDR3 length is 14 residues. Here the CDR3 reads CASGAQGSTGELFF. The CDR3 DNA reads TGTGCCAGCGGGGCCCAGGGGAGCACCGGGGAGCTGTTTTTT.

CDR3 sequence: CASSARTGGGSPLHF. CDR3 nucleotide sequence: TGTGCCAGCAGCGCCAGGACAGGGGGAGGTTCACCCCTCCACTTT. The genes are TRBV7-9 and TRBJ1-6; TRBD1 agrees at 10 bases. V lost 5 bases and J lost 9; bases outside the gene matches: 7. The CDR3 totals 15 residues. Per germline, CDR1 SEHNR and CDR2 FQNEAQ (reference sequence).

In this sample, this clonotype turned up many times. The chain uses TRBV5-6 and TRBJ2-7; D gene uncertain. V dropped 4 bases and J dropped 0 bases, with 26 bases sitting between them. The CDR3 consists of 19 residues. Germline CDR1 SGHDT, CDR2 YYEEEE. CDR3 nucleotide sequence: TGTGCCAGCAGCCGCTTTCGAAGGATAGACGACCACAACTCCTACGAGCAGTACGTC. This encodes CASSRFRRIDDHNSYEQYV.

In its sample, this clonotype was seen many times. The chain is built from TRBV12-3 or TRBV12-4 and TRBJ2-1; D call uncertain. This CDR3 comprises 13 residues. V lost 5 bases and J 4 bases, leaving 9 bases between the germline ends. CDR3 in amino acids: CASSRRAYNEQFF. The CDR3 DNA reads as TGTGCCAGCAGTCGCCGGGCATACAATGAGCAGTTCTTC.

The V gene is TRBV6-1, the J gene TRBJ2-7; either TRBD1 or TRBD2 may fit D (5 bases each). The ends were cut back, 2 bases at V and 1 base at J, with 12 bases in the middle. Germline V CDR1 and CDR2: MNHNS, SASEGT. CDR3 length: 15 residues. CDR3 in amino acids: CASSERGRESYEQYF. CDR3 DNA sequence: TGTGCCAGCAGTGAAAGGGGCAGGGAGTCCTACGAGCAGTACTTC.

This clonotype was seen at least ten times. The genes are TRBV28 and TRBJ2-3; D not resolved. There are 13 residues in the CDR3. CDR1 is MDHEN and CDR2 is SYDVKM in the germline V gene. The V end lost 2 bases, the J end lost 8 bases, and 11 bases lay between the germline ends. CDR3 bases: TGTGCCAGCAGTTTAGGTTGGTATGGTACGCAGTATTTT. This gives the protein CASSLGWYGTQYF.

This CDR3 reads CACSGTPLILEQFF. The CDR3 coding sequence is TGTGCCTGTTCCGGGACGCCCTTGATCCTTGAGCAGTTCTTC. The chain uses TRBV30 and TRBJ2-1, with D tentatively TRBD1 or TRBD2 (5 bases each). Germline V CDR1 and CDR2: GTSNPN, SVGIG (reference sequence). The CDR3 contains 14 residues. Trimming removed 6 bases at V and 9 bases at J, with 21 bases between.

The chain couples TRBV2 to TRBJ2-7, with D perhaps being TRBD1 or TRBD2 (5 bases each). Trimming took off 4 bases at V and 2 bases at J, with 9 bases between the two ends. The CDR3 has 13 residues. In germline, CDR1 is SNHLY, CDR2 FYNNEI. The CDR3 DNA reads as TGTGCCAGCAGTGCCCGGGGCACCTACGAGCAGTACGTC. It encodes CASSARGTYEQYV.

Only a few counts were recorded for this clonotype. The V call is TRBV7-8, the J call TRBJ2-3; D may match TRBD1 or TRBD2 (5 bases each). With 4 bases removed from V and 2 bases from J, the gap between germline ends came to 13 bases. The length of the CDR3 is 15 residues. CDR1 is SGHVS and CDR2 is FQNEAQ in the germline V gene. This CDR3 reads CASSYKRGYTDTQYF. CDR3 DNA sequence: TGTGCCAGCAGCTACAAGAGGGGATACACAGATACGCAGTATTTT.

This clonotype was counted a few times. The chain links TRBV12-3 or TRBV12-4 to TRBJ1-1; D gene unclear. V shed 3 bases and J shed 2 bases, with 10 bases lying between them. This CDR3 contains 14 residues. The CDR3 loop is CASSFAGLNTEAFF. CDR3 nucleotides: TGTGCCAGCAGTTTCGCGGGGTTAAACACTGAAGCTTTCTTT.

In this sample, this clonotype turned up many times. V usage is TRBV6-2 or TRBV6-3 and J usage is TRBJ2-2; TRBD2 aligns across 8 bases. After removal of 11 bases from V and 4 bases from J, the junction contained 12 bases not matched to a gene. Germline CDR1 is MNHEY and CDR2 is SVGEGT. This CDR3 has 15 residues. CDR3 amino acids: CAARRGGAGTGELFF. The DNA for the CDR3 is TGTGCCGCACGCCGGGGGGGCGCAGGCACCGGGGAGCTGTTTTTT.

The rearrangement joins TRBV12-3 or TRBV12-4 to TRBJ2-2, with 13 nucleotides matching TRBD2. This CDR3 spans 20 amino acids. The J segment lost 4 bases and the V segment lost 4 bases, leaving 15 bases of the junction unmatched. In DNA form, the CDR3 reads TGTGCCAGCAGTTCAGGTTGGGAAACCGGGACTAGCGGGATCACCGGGGAGCTGTTTTTT. It yields the protein CASSSGWETGTSGITGELFF.

This clonotype was seen ten or more times. The chain links TRBV7-9 to TRBJ1-1; 9 nucleotides line up with TRBD1. This CDR3 is built from 14 residues. Germline values: CDR1 SEHNR, CDR2 FQNEAQ (reference sequence). J was trimmed by 8 bases and V by 7 bases; bases with no gene match: 11. Written as DNA, the CDR3 is TGTGCCAGCACCCCCACAGGGGGCAAAGGGGAAGCTTTCTTT. It translates to CASTPTGGKGEAFF.

This clonotype was observed a few times. The chain employs TRBV20-1 and TRBJ2-7; D assignment may be TRBD1 or TRBD2 (5 bases each). Trimming left V 5 bases short and J 2 bases short, with 16 bases between. Germline-derived CDR1 and CDR2 are DFQATT and SNEGSKA (reference sequence). The CDR3 extends over 14 amino acids. Written as DNA, the CDR3 is TGCAGTGCTCCACCGGTTGGGGGAACCTACGAGCAGTACTTC. Its protein is CSAPPVGGTYEQYF.

The chain links TRBV25-1 to TRBJ2-1; perhaps TRBD2 as D (5 bases). The CDR3 loop spans 13 amino acids. With 1 base removed from V and 10 bases from J, the gap between germline ends came to 11 bases. Per the germline V gene, CDR1 is MGHDK and CDR2 is SYGVNS. CDR3 DNA sequence: TGTGCCAGCAGTGAATCTAGCAGAACCGAGCAGTTCTTC. Translating gives CASSESSRTEQFF.

In this sample, this clonotype turned up a few times. V is TRBV5-1 and J is TRBJ2-1; D might be TRBD2 (5 bases). Per germline, CDR1 SGHRS and CDR2 YFSETQ. V was shortened by 1 base and J by 8 bases, with 13 bases between the two germline ends. CDR3 length equals 14 residues. CDR3 coding DNA: TGCGCCAGCAGCTTGTTCGGGGTTAATGATGAGCAGTTCTTC. The encoded protein is CASSLFGVNDEQFF.

The chain employs TRBV7-8 and TRBJ1-1; the D is unclear. Trimming left V 1 base short and J 5 bases short, with 14 bases between. The CDR3 length is 15 residues. The germline V gene encodes CDR1 SGHVS and CDR2 FQNEAQ. The CDR3 nucleotides read TGTGCCAGCAGCTTAGGGACTGTGGCGGGGACTGAAGCTTTCTTT. Protein product: CASSLGTVAGTEAFF.

This clonotype was seen repeatedly, ten times or more. The rearrangement joins TRBV28 to TRBJ1-6; D uncertain. The V gene lost 6 bases and the J gene lost 6 bases, with 12 bases spanning the gap. Germline-derived CDR1 and CDR2 are MDHEN and SYDVKM. The CDR3 contains 14 residues. The CDR3 region is CASRWTGTNSPLHF. The CDR3 bases are TGTGCCAGCAGGTGGACGGGAACTAATTCACCCCTCCACTTT.

Ten or more counts support this clonotype. The rearrangement links TRBV5-6 to TRBJ2-1, with 10 bases matching TRBD2. CDR1 and CDR2 from the germline V gene are SGHDT and YYEEEE. V gave up 2 bases and J gave up 4 bases; unmatched junction bases: 3. This CDR3 comprises 15 residues. The CDR3 bases are TGTGCCAGCAGCTTAGCGGGAGGGAAATACAATGAGCAGTTCTTC. This sequence encodes CASSLAGGKYNEQFF.

This clonotype has just a few counts. The V gene is TRBV3-1, the J gene TRBJ2-2, with D possibly being TRBD2 (8 bases). This CDR3 has 21 residues. Germline assignment: CDR1 LGHDT and CDR2 YNNKEL (reference sequence). Trimming left V 0 bases short and J 0 bases short, with 23 bases between. The DNA of the CDR3 is TGTGCCAGCAGCCAAGAAACTCGGGGGACAGCGCGGGAGGCGAACACCGGGGAGCTGTTTTTT. This codes for CASSQETRGTAREANTGELFF.